The following is a T cell receptor beta chain sequence with its context. Here immunoSEQ multiplex PCR was the method, and the copy in TCRdb shows in-frame clones only, minus some. The sample lists about 200,000 clones; more than 75% were seen once. Germline trimming cut 0 bases from V and 4 bases from J; bases unmatched to any gene: 5. CDR3 length equals 15 residues. Germline-derived CDR1 and CDR2 are LGHDT and YNNKEL (reference sequence). The data are from a study of blood T cell repertoires in COVID-19. The TCR comes from a woman in her 50s with acute COVID-19. The chain uses TRBV3-1 (or the pseudogene TRBV3-2) and TRBJ1-2; TRBD1 agrees at 7 bases. Sequenced input: PBMCs or T cells enriched from blood (not recorded which). Here the CDR3 DNA reads TGTGCCAGCAGCCAAGAAGTCAGGGACAGCTATGGCTACACCTTC. Its translation: CASSQEVRDSYGYTF.